This T cell receptor (beta chain) was identified during a study of blood T cell repertoires in COVID-19 (dated by TCRdb to 2018 to 2021). About the investigation overall: The collaborator samples originated in the United States, Italy and Spain and spanned the acute and convalescent phases of COVID-19. The prospective study material was composed of cDNA or gDNA derived from T cells, B-cell-depleted T cells, or PBMCs. Subjects who had been exposed to COVID-19, were actively infected with it, or had recovered from it provided the deeply sampled blood TCRbeta repertoires that made up the dataset. A freely available public database, intended as a resource for researchers studying the immune response to SARS-CoV-2, is where the repertoires were released. Samples came from the ongoing ImmuneRACE study (first 160 participants) plus 1,254 subjects from 6 global collaborators. Nearly every sample came with metadata listing a de-identified subject ID, COVID-19 status, age in years and sex. HLA class I and class II types, where available, came from metadata supplied by the sample provider rather than from assay-based typing. The investigation overall reported the following: The quantity of clinical and demographic metadata differed by source and by participant and was supplied without curation.

TCRbeta CDR3 regions were amplified from genomic DNA by means of the immunoSEQ Assay, a bias-controlled multiplex PCR. Under the source paper's analysis protocol: Within the assay, amplification of reference gene primers was used to estimate how many nucleated cells each sample contained. Sequence reads were collapsed and filtered to measure the absolute abundance of every unique TCRbeta CDR3 rearrangement. For each sample, productive Simpson clonality was calculated as the square root of Simpson's diversity index over productive rearrangements. TCRdb's version of the immuneACCESS table is confined to in-frame rearrangements and falls short of the full clone set. An unresolved V gene accounts for under half of the shortfall where checked; the remainder is of unknown origin. The D gene and trimming were derived from the DNA, and the V and J assignments and clone size from that table. The sample table lists approximately 290,000 clones, around 89% of them with a count of one. Of the sample, approximately 0.84% falls within the top ten clones.

A note on this clone: The specificity of this receptor is unknown. Base qualities are missing; no much larger clone stands one base away.

Collaborating institutions collected whole blood in K2EDTA tubes following their own protocols. For TCRbeta analysis, collaborators shipped samples in one of three forms: frozen whole blood, isolated PBMCs, or DNA extracted from either of those sample types. The CDR3 holds 19 amino acids from the cysteine to the phenylalanine. Solely the CDR3 DNA is kept, with 57 bases framed from the first base. The germline V end is reduced by 4 bases and the J end by 6 bases; junction bases left unmatched: 18. Taken from the germline V gene (reference sequence), the CDR1 and CDR2 loops are LGHDT and YNNKEL. This receptor was obtained from a man aged 30 to 39 with acute or convalescent COVID-19. The specimen was peripheral blood. This chain is built from TRBV3-1 (or the pseudogene TRBV3-2) and TRBJ2-2, and TRBD2 matches 9 of the central bases. The sequenced DNA is TGTGCCAGCAGCCTTAGGTTAGGAGTAGCGGGAGTTGGGCCCGGGGAGCTGTTTTTT. Translated, this gives CASSLRLGVAGVGPGELFF.